This entry is about one TCR beta chain. Its target is unknown. This sample is drawn from a study of cytomegalovirus exposure and HLA in healthy donors. Use of 60 Vbeta and 13 Jbeta primers characterized the PCR. Clones were read by immunoSEQ multiplex PCR, and TCRdb kept only the in-frame ones, dropping some. The sample records around 150,000 clones, less than 85% being singletons. General study findings and limits: In a later analysis, most CMV-associated TCR beta chains appeared HLA-restricted.

The CDR3 loop spans 16 amino acids. Germline V gives CDR1 MDHEN, CDR2 SYDVKM. V was pared by 5 bases and J by 2 bases, with 5 bases of the junction left unmatched. The TCR originated in a man in his sixties in good health and CMV-seronegative. Sequencing was performed on PBMCs. V usage is TRBV28 and J usage is TRBJ2-2, with 10 bases that match TRBD1. This chain's CDR3 is CASSRTGGANTGELFF. In nucleotides, the CDR3 is TGTGCCAGCAGTCGGACAGGGGGTGCCAACACCGGGGAGCTGTTTTTT.